Listed below are T cell receptor beta chains from one sample, sequenced in a study of yellow fever vaccine responses in identical twins. TCRdb used MiXCR to reprocess the RT-PCR reads, holding one entry per CDR3 protein. The table lists around 5,300 distinct CDR3 sequences, approximately 90% of them singletons. The sequences come from T cells from blood (PBMCs), unsorted or a sorted subset (not recorded which), collected before or after yellow fever vaccination (not recorded which). All receptors come from a woman between 18 and 30 years old who received the yellow fever vaccine. Both conserved end residues are part of each CDR3. Fields, in order: V gene, D gene, clone size, J gene, CDR3 DNA, CDR3 protein. D genes are given only for firm matches. Some rows have no size entry. The others give once, few or many, or a class for an expanded clone.

>TRBV14|-|-|TRBJ2-7
TGTGCCAGCAGCCAAGGGGGCTCCTACGAGCAGTACTTC
CASSQGGSYEQYF
>TRBV5-1|-|-|TRBJ2-3
TGCGCCAGCAGCTGGTGGAGGTACACAGATACGCAGTATTTT
CASSWWRYTDTQYF
>TRBV12-3/TRBV12-4|-|-|TRBJ2-7
TGTGCCAGCAGTTTGGAGGGACACGAGCAGTACTTC
CASSLEGHEQYF
>TRBV28|-|few|TRBJ1-4
TGTGCCAGCAGTTTTATAGGGGCAGCAAATGAAAAACTGTTTTTT
CASSFIGAANEKLFF
>TRBV6-2/TRBV6-3|-|-|TRBJ1-6
TGTGCCAGCAGTTACTTTACCGATACCGGTTCACCCCTCCACTTT
CASSYFTDTGSPLHF
>TRBV3-1|-|-|TRBJ2-3
TGTGCCAGCAGCCAAGCGGCCATCACAGATACGCAGTATTTT
CASSQAAITDTQYF
>TRBV10-3|-|-|TRBJ1-1
TGTGCCATCAGTGGGGTAGGACAGAACACTGAAGCTTTCTTT
CAISGVGQNTEAFF
>TRBV12-5|-|-|TRBJ1-2
TGTGCTAGTGGTTTGACAATGACAGGTGGGGACTATGGCTACACCTTC
CASGLTMTGGDYGYTF
>TRBV23-1|-|few|TRBJ2-5
TGCGCCAGCAGTCAAGTCTTGGGGGCGATGTACCAAGAGACCCAGTACTTC
CASSQVLGAMYQETQYF
>TRBV14|TRBD2|-|TRBJ2-3
TGTGCCAGCAGTCCCGAAATAGCGGGAGCCGATACGCAGTATTTT
CASSPEIAGADTQYF
>TRBV28|-|-|TRBJ1-5
TGTGCCAGCAAGGTGCGCTCACTCAATCAGCCCCAGCATTTT
CASKVRSLNQPQHF
>TRBV6-5|-|few|TRBJ1-2
TGTGCCAGCAGTTACAAGCTTCGCGGGGGCTACACCTTC
CASSYKLRGGYTF
>TRBV18|-|few|TRBJ2-7
TGTGCCAGCTCACCCTCTTCTTCCGAGCAGTACTTC
CASSPSSSEQYF
>TRBV3-1|TRBD1|-|TRBJ1-1
TGTGCCAGCAGCTTCGGACAGGGTCGCACTGAAGCTTTCTTT
CASSFGQGRTEAFF
>TRBV7-2|-|-|TRBJ1-1
TGTGCCAGCAGCTTAGAAGCAGGGATGGCTGAAGCTTTCTTT
CASSLEAGMAEAFF
>TRBV19|TRBD2|-|TRBJ2-1
TGTGCCAGTACTACTAGCGGGGGGGCTCGAAATGAGCAGTTCTTC
CASTTSGGARNEQFF
>TRBV10-3|-|-|TRBJ1-1
TGTGCCATCAGTAATACAGAAGGAAACACTGAAGCTTTCTTT
CAISNTEGNTEAFF
>TRBV20-1|TRBD1|-|TRBJ2-5
TGCAGTGCTAGAGATCACAGGGGATCCCAAGAGACCCAGTACTTC
CSARDHRGSQETQYF
>TRBV6-5|-|-|TRBJ1-1
TGTGCCAGCAGTTACTCGACGTCAACTATGGGGGCTTTCTTT
CASSYSTSTMGAFF
>TRBV5-5|-|-|TRBJ2-7
TGTGCCAGCAGCTTGGCCCCAACAGGGGGGGCCTACGAGCAGTACTTC
CASSLAPTGGAYEQYF
>TRBV5-6|-|-|TRBJ2-5
TGTGCCAGCAGCTTGGCTAGCCAAGAGACCCAGTACTTC
CASSLASQETQYF
>TRBV27|TRBD2|-|TRBJ2-1
TGTGCCAGCAGTTTATTGCTGCCTAGCGGGAGGGCCTTCTACAATGAGCAGTTCTTC
CASSLLLPSGRAFYNEQFF
>TRBV13|-|-|TRBJ1-5
TGTGCCAGCGGGGACATCCTGAGCAATCAGCCCCAGCATTTT
CASGDILSNQPQHF
>TRBV15|-|-|TRBJ1-1
TGTGCCACCAGCGGGGGGCCCACTGAAGCTTTCTTT
CATSGGPTEAFF
>TRBV4-2|TRBD2|-|TRBJ2-7
TGTGCCAGCAGCCAAGATACGGGGGGGGCATCCTACGAGCAGTACTTC
CASSQDTGGASYEQYF
>TRBV11-1|-|-|TRBJ2-5
TGTGCCAGCAGCTTCGGTTCAGAAAAAGAGACCCAGTACTTC
CASSFGSEKETQYF
>TRBV7-6|-|-|TRBJ2-7
TGTGCCAGCAGCGATGCTCAGGGCTCCTACGAGCAGTACTTC
CASSDAQGSYEQYF
>TRBV11-2|-|-|TRBJ2-7
TGTGCCAGCAGCTCGAAATACGAGCAGTACTTC
CASSSKYEQYF
>TRBV18|TRBD2|-|TRBJ2-1
TGTGCCAGCTCACCCGGGACTAGCGGGAATGAGCAGTTCTTC
CASSPGTSGNEQFF
>TRBV11-1|TRBD1|-|TRBJ2-3
TGTGCCAGCAGAAACAAGGGGGCGTTGGGCACAGATACGCAGTATTTT
CASRNKGALGTDTQYF
>TRBV10-3|-|-|TRBJ2-1
TGTGCCATCAGTGAGTCAAAGAGATCTCATGAGCAGTTCTTC
CAISESKRSHEQFF
>TRBV23-1|TRBD1|-|TRBJ1-2
TGCGCCAGCAGTCAATGGGGTGACAGGGAAAACTTCTATGGCTACACCTTC
CASSQWGDRENFYGYTF
>TRBV28|-|-|TRBJ2-4
TGTGCCAGCAGTTTGTCGGTGGCCAAAAACATTCAGTACTTC
CASSLSVAKNIQYF
>TRBV24-1|-|-|TRBJ2-7
TGTGCCACCAGTGACACGGACAGATTCTACGAGCAGTACTTC
CATSDTDRFYEQYF
>TRBV29-1|-|-|TRBJ1-2
TGCAGCGTTTTACGAGGGGATGGCTACACCTTC
CSVLRGDGYTF
>TRBV11-2|TRBD1|-|TRBJ2-7
TGTGCCAGCAGCACCACCGGACAGGGGGCCTACGAGCAGTACTTC
CASSTTGQGAYEQYF
>TRBV30|TRBD2|-|TRBJ2-2
TGTGCCTGGAGTGTTCTGCTCCGACTAGCGGGGTCCGCGAACACCGGGGAGCTGTTTTTT
CAWSVLLRLAGSANTGELFF
>TRBV6-4|-|-|TRBJ2-1
TGTGCCAGCAGTGACTCGACCCGGGGCGGACATGAGCAGTTCTTC
CASSDSTRGGHEQFF
>TRBV5-1|-|-|TRBJ1-1
TGCGCCAGCAGCTTGGTATGGCGCAGGGAAGGGGGACTTGCGAACACTGAAGCTTTCTTT
CASSLVWRREGGLANTEAFF
>TRBV6-1|TRBD1|-|TRBJ2-3
TGTGCCAGCAGACCGGGACAGGGCACAGATACGCAGTATTTT
CASRPGQGTDTQYF
>TRBV6-1|TRBD1|-|TRBJ1-1
TGTGCCAGCAGTCCCGGACAGGGTGCCCTGAACACTGAAGCTTTCTTT
CASSPGQGALNTEAFF
>TRBV4-2|TRBD2|-|TRBJ2-7
TGTGCCAGCAGCCAAGATCCAGCGGGGCTCTACGAGCAGTACTTC
CASSQDPAGLYEQYF
>TRBV4-3|-|-|TRBJ1-5
TGCGCCAGCAGCCAAGATCGGGGAACCCATCAGCCCCAGCATTTT
CASSQDRGTHQPQHF
>TRBV6-1|-|-|TRBJ2-1
TGTGCCAGCAGCCAGGGCTATGAGCAGTTCTTC
CASSQGYEQFF
>TRBV7-2|-|-|TRBJ2-2
TGTGCCAGCAGCTTACCGGTCGGGCCCGGGGAGCTGTTTTTT
CASSLPVGPGELFF